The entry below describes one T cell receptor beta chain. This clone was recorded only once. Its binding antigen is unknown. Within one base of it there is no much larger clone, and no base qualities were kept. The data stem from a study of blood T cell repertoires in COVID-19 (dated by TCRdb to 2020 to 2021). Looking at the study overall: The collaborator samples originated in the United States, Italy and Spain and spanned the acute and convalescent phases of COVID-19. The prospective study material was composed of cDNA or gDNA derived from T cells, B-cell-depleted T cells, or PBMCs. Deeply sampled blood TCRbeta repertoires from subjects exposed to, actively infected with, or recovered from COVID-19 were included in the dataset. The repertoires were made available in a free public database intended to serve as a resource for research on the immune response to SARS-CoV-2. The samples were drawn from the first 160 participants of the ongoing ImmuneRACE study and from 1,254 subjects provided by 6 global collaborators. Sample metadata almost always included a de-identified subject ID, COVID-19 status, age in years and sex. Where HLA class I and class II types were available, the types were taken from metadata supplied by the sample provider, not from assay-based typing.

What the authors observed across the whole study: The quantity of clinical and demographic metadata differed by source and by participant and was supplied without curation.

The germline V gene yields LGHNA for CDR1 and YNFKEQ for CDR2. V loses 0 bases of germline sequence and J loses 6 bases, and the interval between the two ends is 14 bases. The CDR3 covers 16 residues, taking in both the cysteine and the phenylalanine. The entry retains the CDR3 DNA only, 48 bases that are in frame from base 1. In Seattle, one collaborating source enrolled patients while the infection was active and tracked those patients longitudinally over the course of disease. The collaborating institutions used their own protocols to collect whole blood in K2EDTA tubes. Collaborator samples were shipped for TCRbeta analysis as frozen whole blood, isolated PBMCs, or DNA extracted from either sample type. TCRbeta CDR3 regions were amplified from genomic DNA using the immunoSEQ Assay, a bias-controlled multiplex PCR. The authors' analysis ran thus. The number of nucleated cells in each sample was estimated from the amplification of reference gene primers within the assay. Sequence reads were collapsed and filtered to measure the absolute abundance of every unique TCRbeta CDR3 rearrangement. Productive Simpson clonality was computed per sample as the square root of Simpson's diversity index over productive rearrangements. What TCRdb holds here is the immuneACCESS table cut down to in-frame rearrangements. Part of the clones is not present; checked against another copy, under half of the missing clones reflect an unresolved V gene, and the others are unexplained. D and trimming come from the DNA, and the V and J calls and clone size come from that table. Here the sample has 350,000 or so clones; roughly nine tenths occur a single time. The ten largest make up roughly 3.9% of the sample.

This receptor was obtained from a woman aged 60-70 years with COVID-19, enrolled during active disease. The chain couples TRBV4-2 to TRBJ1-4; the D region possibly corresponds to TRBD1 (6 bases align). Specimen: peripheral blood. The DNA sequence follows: TGTGCCAGCAGCCAAGAAATACAGGGAATATATGAAAAACTGTTTTTT. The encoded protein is CASSQEIQGIYEKLFF.